This is a list of T cell receptor beta chains from one sample in a study of patients and donors after allogeneic stem cell transplantation. TCRdb called the RT-PCR reads again in MiXCR, with one record for every CDR3 protein. Among around 30,000 distinct CDR3 sequences listed, around 35% were seen once. Material: blood, either unsorted or a sorted T cell fraction (not recorded which). These receptors were taken from a human donor who was either an allogeneic HSCT recipient or a stem cell or donor lymphocyte infusion donor (not recorded which). It is not recorded whose cells these are; they may come from a transplant donor. Each CDR3 is given with its conserved first and last residue. D genes are given only for firm matches. For some rows the clone size is stated as once, few or many, or as a class when expanded; others skip it.

j_gene	d_gene	len	v_gene	abundance	CDR3aa	CDR3nt
TRBJ1-1	TRBD1	15	TRBV7-9	few	CASSFQGVGNTEAFF	TGTGCCAGCAGCTTCCAGGGGGTAGGGAACACTGAAGCTTTCTTT
TRBJ1-1	-	15	TRBV5-6	-	CASSSLTRLNTEAFF	TGTGCCAGCAGCTCATTGACACGGTTGAACACTGAAGCTTTCTTT
TRBJ2-2	-	12	TRBV15	-	CATSRPPGELFF	TGTGCCACCAGCCGACCGCCGGGGGAGCTGTTTTTT
TRBJ1-1	-	12	TRBV11-2	few	CASRYRNTEAFF	TGTGCCAGCAGATACAGGAACACTGAAGCTTTCTTT
TRBJ2-1	-	13	TRBV20-1	-	CSARAAAGSEQFF	TGCAGTGCTAGAGCGGCTGCGGGTAGTGAGCAGTTCTTC
TRBJ1-1	-	12	TRBV12-3/TRBV12-4	-	CATEGGATEAFF	TGTGCCACTGAAGGGGGGGCCACTGAAGCTTTCTTT
TRBJ2-2	-	13	TRBV6-2/TRBV6-3	-	CASSYGGTGELFF	TGTGCCAGCAGTTACGGGGGGACCGGGGAGCTGTTTTTT
TRBJ2-1	TRBD2	15	TRBV18	-	CASSTFSGEYNEQFF	TGTGCCAGCTCAACCTTTAGCGGGGAGTACAATGAGCAGTTCTTC
TRBJ2-1	-	12	TRBV20-1	-	CSATSGNNEQFF	TGCAGTGCTACCTCCGGGAACAATGAGCAGTTCTTC
TRBJ1-2	TRBD1	13	TRBV18	-	CASSPTGPFGYTF	TGTGCCAGCTCACCGACAGGGCCGTTCGGCTACACCTTC
TRBJ1-1	-	14	TRBV4-3	few	CASSQDGRGPEAFF	TGCGCCAGCAGCCAAGACGGTCGGGGACCTGAAGCTTTCTTT
TRBJ1-2	-	12	TRBV7-8	few	CASSLAGGGYTF	TGTGCCAGCAGCTTAGCAGGGGGTGGCTACACCTTC
TRBJ1-5	-	13	TRBV7-2	-	CASSLANHQPQHF	TGTGCCAGCAGCTTAGCTAATCATCAGCCCCAGCATTTT
TRBJ1-6	-	14	TRBV5-5	many	CASSLGQENSPLHF	TGTGCCAGCAGCTTGGGACAGGAGAATTCACCCCTCCACTTT
TRBJ2-1	-	12	TRBV5-1	-	CASSLGVDEQFF	TGCGCCAGCAGCTTGGGGGTGGATGAGCAGTTCTTC
TRBJ1-6	-	13	TRBV11-2	few	CASSSDRGSPLHF	TGTGCCAGCAGCTCGGACCGGGGATCACCCCTCCACTTT
TRBJ1-1	-	17	TRBV20-1	-	CSARVSRGDILNTEAFF	TGCAGTGCTAGAGTGAGTAGGGGGGATATATTGAACACTGAAGCTTTCTTT
TRBJ2-3	-	12	TRBV12-3/TRBV12-4	-	CASSVQADTQYF	TGTGCCAGCAGTGTACAGGCAGATACGCAGTATTTT
TRBJ2-1	-	15	TRBV6-2/TRBV6-3	-	CASSYSGWSPNEQFF	TGTGCCAGCAGTTACTCGGGGTGGTCCCCCAATGAGCAGTTCTTC
TRBJ2-5	-	11	TRBV29-1	once	CSVGTPETQYF	TGCAGCGTTGGGACTCCGGAGACCCAGTACTTC
TRBJ2-5	TRBD2	13	TRBV29-1	-	CSVGTSGQETQYF	TGCAGCGTTGGGACTAGCGGACAAGAGACCCAGTACTTC
TRBJ2-5	TRBD2	14	TRBV5-1	-	CASSSGLAGETQYF	TGCGCCAGCAGCTCAGGACTAGCGGGAGAGACCCAGTACTTC
TRBJ1-1	TRBD1	12	TRBV20-1	-	CLAQGPDTEAFF	TGCCTTGCACAGGGGCCAGACACTGAAGCTTTCTTT
TRBJ1-1	-	14	TRBV6-4	many	CASARSERDTEAFF	TGTGCCAGCGCGCGAAGTGAGAGGGACACTGAAGCTTTCTTT
TRBJ2-1	TRBD1	15	TRBV5-1	once	CASSSGTGNRNEQFF	TGCGCCAGCAGCTCCGGGACAGGGAATAGAAATGAGCAGTTCTTC
TRBJ2-1	TRBD2	15	TRBV6-6	few	CASRAGGIIYNEQFF	TGTGCCAGCAGAGCGGGAGGGATCATATACAATGAGCAGTTCTTC
TRBJ1-5	-	15	TRBV6-2/TRBV6-3	few	CASSSARVGNQPQHF	TGTGCCAGCAGTTCGGCGAGGGTGGGCAATCAGCCCCAGCATTTT
TRBJ1-4	-	15	TRBV7-9	many	CASSLGRQGNEKLFF	TGTGCCAGCAGCTTAGGCAGGCAGGGGAATGAAAAACTGTTTTTT